These T cell receptor beta chains were read from a single sample in a study of human T cells and chemical hapten exposure. Each CDR3 protein is one row after TCRdb ran MiXCR on the RACE reads. The data contain approximately 77,000 distinct CDR3 sequences, approximately 8% of them seen just once; the ten biggest clones take up around 1.5%. Sequences were derived from whole blood, sampled in connection with sensitization to the hapten diphenylcyclopropenone (DPC). The source is a woman aged 30 to 39 with alopecia areata. Some clones in this sample may be carry-over from other donors' samples. The CDR3 runs from the conserved cysteine through the conserved F or W. A D gene is named only where the DNA matches it firmly. For some rows the clone size is stated as once, few or many, or as a class when expanded; others skip it.

j_call v_call clone_size d_call cdr3_aa cdr3_nt
TRBJ2-1 TRBV11-2 many NA CASSLIAGGNEQFF TGTGCCAGCAGCTTAATAGCTGGGGGGAATGAGCAGTTCTTC
TRBJ1-5 TRBV20-1 many NA CSARSGSGVRGNQPQHF TGCAGTGCTAGGTCAGGGAGTGGAGTCCGCGGCAATCAGCCCCAGCATTTT
TRBJ1-5 TRBV6-5 many TRBD1 CASSARQGLGQPQHF TGTGCCAGCAGTGCCCGACAGGGATTGGGTCAGCCCCAGCATTTT
TRBJ2-7 TRBV4-2 many NA CASSQDLASAKSYEQYF TGTGCCAGCAGCCAAGATCTAGCTTCAGCTAAATCCTACGAGCAGTACTTC
TRBJ2-5 TRBV7-2 NA NA CASSLFMLEETQYF TGTGCCAGCAGCTTATTTATGCTGGAAGAGACCCAGTACTTC
TRBJ2-6 TRBV7-3 many NA CASSLRGGSGANVLTF TGTGCCAGCAGCTTACGTGGGGGCTCTGGGGCCAACGTCCTGACTTTC
TRBJ2-5 TRBV20-1 NA NA CSARAWAEAIQETQYF TGCAGTGCTAGAGCGTGGGCAGAGGCAATCCAAGAGACCCAGTACTTC
TRBJ1-1 TRBV14 many NA CASSQDLGTMDTEAFF TGTGCCAGCAGCCAAGATCTCGGGACAATGGACACTGAAGCTTTCTTT
TRBJ1-1 TRBV3-1 NA TRBD1 CASSQAQGAVNTEAFF TGTGCCAGCAGCCAAGCCCAGGGGGCCGTGAACACTGAAGCTTTCTTT
TRBJ2-1 TRBV20-1 many NA CSASDELAYNEQFF TGCAGTGCTAGTGACGAGTTGGCATACAATGAGCAGTTCTTC
TRBJ2-2 TRBV7-8 many TRBD1 CASSLRDRMNTGELFF TGTGCCAGCAGCTTGCGGGACAGGATGAACACCGGGGAGCTGTTTTTT
TRBJ1-1 TRBV5-1 NA TRBD1 CASSQGFRGRDTEAFF TGCGCCAGCAGCCAAGGGTTCAGGGGGCGAGACACTGAAGCTTTCTTT
TRBJ2-7 TRBV7-2 many NA CASSLDIWQGTYEQYF TGTGCCAGCAGCTTAGATATCTGGCAGGGGACCTACGAGCAGTACTTC
TRBJ2-1 TRBV28 many NA CASSYGGQDNEQFF TGTGCCAGCAGTTATGGGGGTCAAGACAATGAGCAGTTCTTC
TRBJ2-1 TRBV12-3/TRBV12-4 many NA CASSWGVSGRSSYNEQFF TGTGCCAGCAGTTGGGGGGTGTCGGGGAGGAGCTCCTACAATGAGCAGTTCTTC
TRBJ1-1 TRBV7-2 many TRBD1 CASSSWTGKTEAFF TGTGCCAGCAGCTCCTGGACAGGGAAGACTGAAGCTTTCTTT
TRBJ1-2 TRBV3-1 many NA CASRPTGNYGYTF TGTGCCAGCAGGCCGACGGGAAACTATGGCTACACCTTC
TRBJ2-1 TRBV10-3 few NA CAISDGTRDNEQFF TGTGCCATCAGTGACGGGACGCGCGATAATGAGCAGTTCTTC
TRBJ1-1 TRBV7-6 many NA CASSLASGTEAFF TGTGCCAGCAGCTTAGCGTCGGGCACTGAAGCTTTCTTT
TRBJ1-5 TRBV6-5 NA NA CASSPRGDDSNQPQHF TGTGCCAGCAGTCCTAGGGGGGATGATAGCAATCAGCCCCAGCATTTT
TRBJ1-3 TRBV5-1 few NA CASSSGGGMGGNTIYF TGCGCCAGCAGCTCGGGAGGCGGAATGGGCGGAAACACCATATATTTT
TRBJ2-1 TRBV29-1 NA NA CSAKKTGQTYNEQFF TGCAGCGCTAAAAAGACAGGACAAACCTACAATGAGCAGTTCTTC
TRBJ2-1 TRBV25-1 many NA CASSESASPASYNEQFF TGTGCCAGCAGTGAATCCGCTAGCCCCGCATCCTACAATGAGCAGTTCTTC
TRBJ1-6 TRBV3-1 NA NA CASSQVDSPLHF TGTGCCAGCAGCCAAGTGGATTCACCCCTCCACTTT
TRBJ1-3 TRBV7-2 few NA CASTDGGISGNTIYF TGTGCCAGCACCGACGGGGGGATCTCTGGAAACACCATATATTTT
TRBJ1-2 TRBV6-6 few NA CASSYHTGGDGYTF TGTGCCAGCAGTTACCACACGGGAGGCGATGGCTACACCTTC
TRBJ1-2 TRBV12-3/TRBV12-4 few TRBD1 CASSSSAGGAIYGYTF TGTGCCAGCAGTTCCAGTGCAGGGGGCGCGATCTATGGCTACACCTTC
TRBJ2-5 TRBV12-3/TRBV12-4 NA NA CASSLTGRKEETQYF TGTGCCAGCAGTTTAACGGGGAGGAAGGAAGAGACCCAGTACTTC
TRBJ1-1 TRBV7-9 many NA CASSLTSVNTEAFF TGTGCCAGCAGCTTAACTTCCGTGAACACTGAAGCTTTCTTT
TRBJ2-2 TRBV6-4 few NA CASSAGLGGAGELFF TGTGCCAGCAGTGCCGGCTTAGGGGGAGCCGGGGAGCTGTTTTTT
TRBJ1-5 TRBV19 NA NA CASSQGRGPSQPQHF TGTGCCAGTAGCCAGGGGCGAGGACCGTCACAGCCCCAGCATTTT
TRBJ2-7 TRBV30 NA NA CAWRPPGSGYEQYF TGTGCCTGGCGCCCCCCGGGGTCGGGGTACGAGCAGTACTTC
TRBJ2-2 TRBV12-5 few NA CASGWSRELFF TGTGCTAGTGGTTGGTCCAGGGAGCTGTTTTTT
TRBJ2-7 TRBV20-1 many NA CSARDRAATATYF TGCAGTGCTAGAGATCGGGCAGCAACCGCAACCTACTTC
TRBJ2-3 TRBV7-8 many NA CASSLALLGQWVRTDTQYF TGTGCCAGCAGCTTAGCGCTCTTGGGGCAGTGGGTTAGGACAGATACGCAGTATTTT
TRBJ2-3 TRBV5-1 many NA CASSLENRVSSTDTQYF TGCGCCAGCAGCTTGGAAAACAGGGTTTCTAGCACAGATACGCAGTATTTT
TRBJ2-3 TRBV2 many NA CASSPGRSWGTDTQYF TGTGCCAGCAGTCCCGGACGGTCTTGGGGCACAGATACGCAGTATTTT
TRBJ2-7 TRBV11-2 few NA CASSPDTFYEQYF TGTGCCAGCAGCCCGGACACCTTCTACGAGCAGTACTTC
TRBJ2-1 TRBV6-1 NA TRBD2 CASSEVRGGGCYNEQFF TGTGCCAGCAGTGAAGTTAGAGGCGGGGGTTGCTACAATGAGCAGTTCTTC
TRBJ1-2 TRBV11-2 few NA CASSSLVAQMGTGYTF TGTGCCAGCAGCTCCCTGGTCGCCCAAATGGGTACTGGCTACACCTTC
TRBJ2-7 TRBV7-6 NA TRBD1 CASSATGGLSYEQYF TGTGCCAGCAGCGCGACAGGGGGGTTATCCTACGAGCAGTACTTC
TRBJ1-5 TRBV18 NA NA CASSSGGDQPQHF TGTGCCAGCTCAAGTGGCGGGGATCAGCCCCAGCATTTT
TRBJ1-2 TRBV11-2 many NA CASSLDMQFYGYTF TGTGCCAGCAGCTTAGATATGCAATTCTATGGCTACACCTTC
TRBJ2-3 TRBV5-1 many TRBD2 CASSLGTSGPDTQYF TGCGCCAGCAGCTTGGGGACTAGCGGTCCAGATACGCAGTATTTT
TRBJ2-6 TRBV7-6 many NA CASSLGARSSGANVLTF TGTGCCAGCAGCTTAGGTGCTAGATCCTCTGGGGCCAACGTCCTGACTTTC
TRBJ1-6 TRBV5-1 many NA CASSLARVGLETPLHF TGCGCCAGCAGCTTGGCCAGGGTGGGGTTGGAAACACCCCTCCACTTT
TRBJ2-2 TRBV5-1 many NA CASKLNTGELFF TGCGCCAGCAAATTGAACACCGGGGAGCTGTTTTTT
TRBJ1-5 TRBV7-9 NA NA CASSLKGVSQPQHF TGTGCCAGCAGCTTAAAGGGGGTTAGCCAGCCCCAGCATTTT
TRBJ2-3 TRBV6-2/TRBV6-3 many NA CASRGTSTDTQYF TGTGCCAGCAGGGGGACTAGCACAGATACGCAGTATTTT
TRBJ2-7 TRBV9 many TRBD1 CASSPRGDRVSPFSYEQYF TGTGCCAGCAGCCCAAGAGGGGACAGGGTTTCTCCTTTCTCCTACGAGCAGTACTTC
TRBJ1-1 TRBV2 once NA CASKGERNTEAFF TGTGCCAGCAAGGGGGAAAGGAACACTGAAGCTTTCTTT
TRBJ1-2 TRBV6-5 many NA CASSYSIATAYGYTF TGTGCCAGCAGTTACTCGATTGCTACCGCATATGGCTACACCTTC
TRBJ2-1 TRBV9 many NA CASSVGSSNEQFF TGTGCCAGCAGCGTAGGGTCCTCTAATGAGCAGTTCTTC
TRBJ2-1 TRBV18 many TRBD1 CASSPPMTGDLDEQFF TGTGCCAGCTCACCACCGATGACAGGGGATTTAGATGAGCAGTTCTTC
TRBJ1-2 TRBV19 NA NA CASTIAGFQSYGYTF TGTGCCAGTACCATCGCCGGGTTCCAGAGCTATGGCTACACCTTC
TRBJ2-1 TRBV13 many TRBD1 CASSATGAALSYNEQFF TGTGCCAGCAGCGCAACAGGGGCCGCGCTCTCCTACAATGAGCAGTTCTTC
TRBJ2-7 TRBV15 many NA CATSREGGLGPYEQYF TGTGCCACCAGCAGAGAAGGAGGCTTAGGGCCCTACGAGCAGTACTTC
TRBJ1-1 TRBV29-1 NA NA CSVVMWGAYTEAFF TGCAGCGTTGTCATGTGGGGGGCCTACACTGAAGCTTTCTTT
TRBJ2-7 TRBV6-1 many NA CASSGYSFYEQYF TGTGCCAGCAGTGGCTACAGTTTTTACGAGCAGTACTTC